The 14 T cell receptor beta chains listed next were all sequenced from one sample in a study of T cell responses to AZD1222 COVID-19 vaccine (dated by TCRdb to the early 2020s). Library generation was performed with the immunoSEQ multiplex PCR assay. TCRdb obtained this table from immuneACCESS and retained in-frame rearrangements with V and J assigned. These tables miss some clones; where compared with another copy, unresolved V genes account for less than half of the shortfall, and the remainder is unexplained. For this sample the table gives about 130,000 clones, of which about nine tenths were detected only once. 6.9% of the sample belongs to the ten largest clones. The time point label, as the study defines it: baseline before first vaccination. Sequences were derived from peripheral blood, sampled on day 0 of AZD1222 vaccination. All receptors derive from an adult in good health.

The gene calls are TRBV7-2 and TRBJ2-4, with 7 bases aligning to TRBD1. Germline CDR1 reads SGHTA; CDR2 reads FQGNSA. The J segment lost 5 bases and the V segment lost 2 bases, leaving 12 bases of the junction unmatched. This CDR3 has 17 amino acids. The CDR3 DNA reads TGTGCCAGCAGCTTATCCCTCGACAGGGTATGGGAAAACATTCAGTACTTC. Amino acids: CASSLSLDRVWENIQYF.

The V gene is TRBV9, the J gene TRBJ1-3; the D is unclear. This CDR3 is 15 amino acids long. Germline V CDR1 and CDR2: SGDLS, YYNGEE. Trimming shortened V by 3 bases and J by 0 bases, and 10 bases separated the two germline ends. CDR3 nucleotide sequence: TGTGCCAGCAGCGCCCTACAGAGCTCTGGAAACACCATATATTTT. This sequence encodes CASSALQSSGNTIYF.

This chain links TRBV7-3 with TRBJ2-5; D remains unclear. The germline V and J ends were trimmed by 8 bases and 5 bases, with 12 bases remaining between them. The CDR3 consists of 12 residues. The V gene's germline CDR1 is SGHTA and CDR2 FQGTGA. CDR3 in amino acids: CASGFSWETQYF. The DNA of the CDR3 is TGTGCCAGCGGGTTTAGCTGGGAGACCCAGTACTTC.

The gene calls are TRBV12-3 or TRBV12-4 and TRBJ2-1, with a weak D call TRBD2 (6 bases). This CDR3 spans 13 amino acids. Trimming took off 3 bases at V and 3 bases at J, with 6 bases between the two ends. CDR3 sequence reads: CASSFGGYNEQFF. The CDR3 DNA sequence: TGTGCCAGCAGTTTCGGGGGCTACAATGAGCAGTTCTTC.

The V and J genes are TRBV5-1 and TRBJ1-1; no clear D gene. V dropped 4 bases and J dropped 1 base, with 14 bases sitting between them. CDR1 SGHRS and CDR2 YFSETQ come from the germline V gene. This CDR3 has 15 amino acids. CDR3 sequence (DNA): TGCGCCAGCAGCCTCCGGGAGGGTCAGAACACTGAAGCTTTCTTT. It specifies CASSLREGQNTEAFF.

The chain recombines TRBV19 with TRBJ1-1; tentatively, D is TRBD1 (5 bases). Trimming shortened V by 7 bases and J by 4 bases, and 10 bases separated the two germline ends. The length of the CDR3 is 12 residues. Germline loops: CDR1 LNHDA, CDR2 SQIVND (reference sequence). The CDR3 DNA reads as TGTGCCAGTAACGATGGGGGCACTGAAGCTTTCTTT. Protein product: CASNDGGTEAFF.

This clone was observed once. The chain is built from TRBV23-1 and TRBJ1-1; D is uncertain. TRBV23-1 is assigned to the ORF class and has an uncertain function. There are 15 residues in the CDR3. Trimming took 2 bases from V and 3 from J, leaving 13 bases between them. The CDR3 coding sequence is TGCGCCAGCAGTCAAAACGACACGGGAGACACTGAAGCTTTCTTT. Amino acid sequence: CASSQNDTGDTEAFF.

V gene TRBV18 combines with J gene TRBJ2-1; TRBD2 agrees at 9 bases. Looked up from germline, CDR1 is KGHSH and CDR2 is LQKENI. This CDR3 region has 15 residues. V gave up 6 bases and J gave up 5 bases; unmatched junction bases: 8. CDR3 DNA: TGTGCCAGCTCTCCCGGACTAGCGATGAACAATGAGCAGTTCTTC. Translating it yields CASSPGLAMNNEQFF.

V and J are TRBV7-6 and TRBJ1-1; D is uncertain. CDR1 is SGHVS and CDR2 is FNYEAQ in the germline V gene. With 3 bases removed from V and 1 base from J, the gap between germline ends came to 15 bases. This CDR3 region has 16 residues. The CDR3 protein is CASSLRESPSNTEAFF. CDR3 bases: TGTGCCAGCAGCTTGCGGGAAAGCCCTTCGAACACTGAAGCTTTCTTT. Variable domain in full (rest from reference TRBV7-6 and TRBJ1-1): GAGVSQSPRYKVTKRGQDVALRCDPISGHVSLYWYRQALGQGPEFLTYFNYEAQQDKSGLPNDRFSAERPEGSISTLTIQRTEQRDSAMYRCASSLRESPSNTEAFFGQGTRLTVV.

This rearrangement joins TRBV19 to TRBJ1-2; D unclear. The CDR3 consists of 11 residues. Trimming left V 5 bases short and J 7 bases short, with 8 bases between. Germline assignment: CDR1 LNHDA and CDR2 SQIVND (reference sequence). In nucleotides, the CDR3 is TGTGCCAGTAGTGTCCCGGGTGGCTACACCTTC. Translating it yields CASSVPGGYTF. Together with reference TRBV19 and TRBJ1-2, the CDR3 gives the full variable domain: DGGITQSPKYLFRKEGQNVTLSCEQNLNHDAMYWYRQDPGQGLRLIYYSQIVNDFQKGDIAEGYSVSREKKESFPLTVTSAQKNPTAFYLCASSVPGGYTFGSGTRLTVV.

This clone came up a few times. The CDR3 spells CASSETLRTSGADEQYF. DNA for the CDR3: TGTGCCAGCAGCGAGACCCTGAGGACTAGCGGGGCCGACGAGCAGTACTTC. The V call is TRBV9, the J call TRBJ2-7, with TRBD2 matching over 12 bases. With 3 bases clipped from V and 5 bases from J, the junction kept 12 bases outside the gene matches. Germline-derived CDR1 and CDR2 are SGDLS and YYNGEE. The CDR3 sequence is 17 residues long.

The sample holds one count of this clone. CDR3 sequence: CASSTGQGGSPLHF. The CDR3, as DNA: TGTGCCAGTAGTACGGGACAGGGAGGCTCACCCCTCCACTTT. The rearrangement uses TRBV19 and TRBJ1-6; 9 bases agree with TRBD1. The CDR3 has 14 residues. Germline loops: CDR1 LNHDA, CDR2 SQIVND (reference sequence). J gave up 10 bases and V 4 bases, and 5 bases lay outside the gene matches.

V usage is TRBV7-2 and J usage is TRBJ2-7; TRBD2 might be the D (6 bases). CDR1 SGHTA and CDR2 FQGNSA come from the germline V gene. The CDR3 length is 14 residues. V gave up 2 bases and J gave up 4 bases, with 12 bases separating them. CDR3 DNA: TGTGCCAGCAGCTTACCACCGGGACTTTACGAGCAGTACTTC. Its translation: CASSLPPGLYEQYF.

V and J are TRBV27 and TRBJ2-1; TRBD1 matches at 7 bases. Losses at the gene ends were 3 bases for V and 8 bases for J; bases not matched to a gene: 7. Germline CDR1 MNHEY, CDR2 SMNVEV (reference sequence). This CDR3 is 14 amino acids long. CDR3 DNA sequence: TGTGCCAGCAGTTTGCGGCCAGGGGGATATGAGCAGTTCTTC. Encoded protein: CASSLRPGGYEQFF.